A single sample gave rise to the 32 T cell receptor beta chains below, sequenced in a study of shared clonotypes between healthy human individuals. The table came from immunoSEQ multiplex PCR; TCRdb's copy has only in-frame clones and leaves some out. The sample shows millions of clones, about 95% of them seen only once. The naive CD8 fraction comprised CD45RO-negative cells positively selected for CCR7 and excluded terminally differentiated effector memory CD45RA+ cells. Material: naive CD8+ T cells sorted from blood. The receptors were sampled from a man aged 18 to 35 in good health.

The chain recombines TRBV6-6 with TRBJ2-1; 11 nucleotides agree with TRBD2. Germline CDR1 MNHNY, CDR2 SVGAGI (reference sequence). The CDR3 length is 15 residues. Germline trimming cut 6 bases from V and 4 bases from J; bases unmatched to any gene: 5. The chain's CDR3 is CASSQLAGAYNEQFF. In DNA, the CDR3 is TGTGCCAGCAGCCAACTAGCGGGGGCGTACAATGAGCAGTTCTTC.

This rearrangement joins TRBV13 to TRBJ2-7; 8 bases align to TRBD2. This CDR3 has 17 amino acids. Per germline, CDR1 PRHDT and CDR2 FYEKMQ (reference sequence). V dropped 0 bases and J dropped 3; count of bases not matched to a gene: 10. CDR3 region: CASSLGQLGREDYEQYF. For the CDR3, the DNA is TGTGCCAGCAGCTTAGGCCAGTTGGGGCGGGAGGACTACGAGCAGTACTTC.

The V gene is TRBV7-8, the J gene TRBJ2-2; 12 positions agree with TRBD2. CDR1 is SGHVS and CDR2 is FQNEAQ in the germline V gene. J was trimmed by 6 bases and V by 5 bases; bases with no gene match: 7. This CDR3 comprises 16 residues. CDR3 region: CASSRRLAGVAGELFF. The DNA for the CDR3 is TGTGCCAGCAGCCGCCGACTAGCGGGAGTTGCCGGGGAGCTGTTTTTT.

The table lists this clone with a few counts. The CDR3 region has the DNA TGTGCCAGCAGCGGGACAGGGGGCTACGAGCAGTACTTC. Translated: CASSGTGGYEQYF. This chain uses TRBV7-8 with TRBJ2-7, with 11 bases identical to TRBD1. Unmatched junction bases numbered 0, after V lost 5 bases and J lost 3 bases. Germline assignment: CDR1 SGHVS and CDR2 FQNEAQ. This CDR3 has 13 residues.

This clone has just one count. The V call is TRBV7-9, the J call TRBJ2-5, with 8 bases fitting TRBD1. The CDR3 length is 15 residues. Germline trimming cut 4 bases from V and 3 bases from J; bases unmatched to any gene: 7. CDR1 is SEHNR and CDR2 is FQNEAQ in the germline V gene (reference sequence). CDR3 sequence reads: CASSSEDRVKETQYF. CDR3 DNA: TGTGCCAGCAGCTCAGAGGACAGGGTCAAAGAGACCCAGTACTTC.

The chain is built from TRBV7-8 and TRBJ1-1; D might be TRBD1 (6 bases). The CDR3 runs 12 residues. The V and J ends lost 5 bases and 4 bases respectively, with 8 bases between them. Per the germline V gene, CDR1 is SGHVS and CDR2 is FQNEAQ. The DNA for the CDR3 is TGTGCCAGCAGCCAGACAGGCACTGAAGCTTTCTTT. This gives the protein CASSQTGTEAFF.

Worth noting for this clone: At one end the junction does not follow the germline gene, possibly because of a read error. The CDR3 protein is CASSQLQGPLEF. The CDR3, as DNA: TGCGCCAGCAGCCAACTTCAGGGGCCCCTTGAGTTC. V is TRBV4-1 and J is TRBJ2-7; perhaps TRBD1 as D (6 bases). The CDR3 extends over 12 amino acids. In germline, CDR1 is MGHRA, CDR2 YSYEKL.

This chain links TRBV4-1 with TRBJ2-2; D is ambiguous. The length of the CDR3 is 13 residues. The germline V and J ends were trimmed by 5 bases and 2 bases, with 6 bases remaining between them. Germline V gene data show CDR1 as MGHRA and CDR2 as YSYEKL. DNA of the CDR3: TGCGCCAGCAGCGGTCACAACACCGGGGAGCTGTTTTTT. Residues: CASSGHNTGELFF.

The V and J genes are TRBV2 and TRBJ1-2, with D possibly TRBD1 on 6 matching bases. Germline values: CDR1 SNHLY, CDR2 FYNNEI. Deletions cut 7 bases from V and 4 bases from J, with 19 bases between. This CDR3 has 15 amino acids. As DNA, the CDR3 is TGTGCCAGCACCCGAGCCCGGACAGACGCCTATGGCTACACCTTC. Translated, it gives CASTRARTDAYGYTF.

This clone was observed once. The chain combines TRBV4-3 with TRBJ2-7; 7 positions agree with TRBD2. CDR1 LGHNA and CDR2 YSLEER come from the germline V gene. V trimming: 2 bases; J trimming: 4 bases; junction bases outside the gene matches: 8. CDR3 length: 15 amino acids. As DNA, the CDR3 is TGCGCCAGCAGCCAATCCTCTGCGGGAGCATACGAGCAGTACTTC. The encoded protein is CASSQSSAGAYEQYF.

The CDR3 coding sequence is TGTGCCAGCAGTGAAGTGTTTCAGTACTTC. Amino acids: CASSEVFQYF. This chain connects TRBV2 to TRBJ2-7; D not certain. Germline CDR1 is SNHLY and CDR2 is FYNNEI. The CDR3 runs to 10 residues. V lost 1 base to trimming and J lost 10 bases, with 5 bases between them.

This clone was seen more than once but under ten times. The CDR3 protein is CAWSVAGQTNTGELFF. The CDR3 region has the DNA TGTGCCTGGAGTGTGGCTGGACAGACGAACACCGGGGAGCTGTTTTTT. The chain carries TRBV30 and TRBJ2-2, with D possibly matching TRBD1 (6 bases). CDR1 and CDR2 from the germline V gene are GTSNPN and SVGIG (reference sequence). CDR3 length equals 16 residues. V was cut by 0 bases and J by 0 bases, with 11 bases left in between.

The gene calls are TRBV7-2 and TRBJ1-2, with D perhaps matching TRBD1 (5 bases). In germline, CDR1 is SGHTA, CDR2 FQGNSA. The CDR3 is 13 amino acids. The CDR3 here is CATSGGYNYGYTF. The CDR3, as DNA: TGTGCGACCAGCGGGGGGTATAACTATGGCTACACCTTC.

The chain employs TRBV29-1 and TRBJ1-1; D might be TRBD1 (6 bases). CDR3 size: 14 residues. Germline CDR1 reads SQVTM; CDR2 reads ANQGSEA. Trimming shortened V by 3 bases and J by 4 bases, and 15 bases separated the two germline ends. The CDR3 DNA is TGCAGCGTTGATCGCCAGGGGTCCGGCACTGAAGCTTTCTTT. Translating it yields CSVDRQGSGTEAFF.

This chain connects TRBV10-1 to TRBJ2-3; 12 nucleotides agree with TRBD1. Trimming at V came to 7 bases and at J to 2 bases, leaving 4 bases not matched to a gene. This CDR3 contains 15 residues. The V gene's germline CDR1 is WNHNN and CDR2 SYGVQD (reference sequence). DNA of the CDR3: TGCGCCAGCATGGGGACAGGGGGCCTCACAGATACGCAGTATTTT. Protein sequence: CASMGTGGLTDTQYF.

The V gene is TRBV11-2, the J gene TRBJ2-7; D gene uncertain. Germline V gene sequence: CDR1 SGHAT, CDR2 FQNNGV. The CDR3 loop spans 12 amino acids. V was clipped by 5 bases and J by 6 bases, with 11 bases between them. This chain's CDR3 is CASSPQILEQYF. The DNA for the CDR3 is TGTGCCAGCAGCCCCCAAATCCTCGAGCAGTACTTC.

The chain recombines TRBV5-6 with TRBJ2-3; no reliable D call. Germline CDR1 reads SGHDT; CDR2 reads YYEEEE. The V end was cut by 4 bases, the J end by 3 bases, with 18 bases between. This CDR3 is 16 amino acids long. The DNA of the CDR3 is TGTGCCAGCAGCCCTGGAGCCGAGACTCGGACAGATACGCAGTATTTT. This codes for CASSPGAETRTDTQYF.

The V gene is TRBV4-1, the J gene TRBJ1-2; the D gene is possibly TRBD1 (5 bases). Trimming stripped 1 base from V and 3 bases from J, with 9 bases between. The germline V gene has CDR1 MGHRA and CDR2 YSYEKL. The CDR3 runs to 14 residues. CDR3 in amino acids: CASSQGVGDYGYTF. The CDR3 DNA follows: TGCGCCAGCAGCCAAGGCGTAGGGGACTATGGCTACACCTTC.

The chain has TRBV5-1 and TRBJ1-2, with D unresolved. The CDR3 has 17 residues. Germline lookup yields CDR1 SGHRS and CDR2 YFSETQ. The ends were cut back, 4 bases at V and 4 bases at J, with 23 bases in the middle. The CDR3 protein is CASSPSLASSSSYGYTF. In nucleotides, the CDR3 is TGCGCCAGCAGCCCTTCCTTGGCAAGCTCTAGTTCCTATGGCTACACCTTC.

The CDR3 DNA is TGTGCCAGCACCAAAGGAGGACAGGGGCTTGTCTACGAGCAGTACTTC. Its translation: CASTKGGQGLVYEQYF. The chain employs TRBV6-6 and TRBJ2-7, with 9 bases aligning to TRBD1. The CDR3 sequence is 16 residues long. From germline, CDR1 is MNHNY and CDR2 SVGAGI (reference sequence). The V segment lost 7 bases and the J segment 3 bases; nucleotides outside the gene matches: 13.

The chain couples TRBV4-1 to TRBJ1-2; possible D gene TRBD1, 6 bases. V was clipped by 0 bases and J by 4 bases, with 15 bases between them. The CDR3 sequence is 16 residues long. Germline V gene data show CDR1 as MGHRA and CDR2 as YSYEKL. The CDR3 sequence: CASSQESSGVIYGYTF. DNA of the CDR3: TGCGCCAGCAGCCAAGAATCGTCAGGGGTCATCTATGGCTACACCTTC.

CDR3 protein: CASSYTGASTDTQYF. DNA of the CDR3: TGTGCCAGCAGCTACACAGGGGCGAGCACAGATACGCAGTATTTT. The J gene is TRBJ2-3, the V gene TRBV6-1, with 7 bases aligning to TRBD1. The V gene end was trimmed by 6 bases and the J gene end by 0 bases; junction bases not matched to a gene: 6. Germline V gene sequence: CDR1 MNHNS, CDR2 SASEGT. The CDR3 consists of 15 residues.

V gene TRBV19 combines with J gene TRBJ2-7; 12 bases are shared with TRBD2. This CDR3 comprises 18 residues. Losses at the gene ends were 2 bases for V and 2 bases for J; bases not matched to a gene: 10. The germline CDR1 and CDR2 sequences are LNHDA and SQIVND (reference sequence). CDR3 in amino acids: CASSITTSGSQPTYEQYF. The CDR3 DNA reads TGTGCCAGTAGTATAACGACTAGCGGGAGCCAACCCACCTACGAGCAGTACTTC. Full variable domain (rest looked up from reference TRBV19 and TRBJ2-7): DGGITQSPKYLFRKEGQNVTLSCEQNLNHDAMYWYRQDPGQGLRLIYYSQIVNDFQKGDIAEGYSVSREKKESFPLTVTSAQKNPTAFYLCASSITTSGSQPTYEQYFGPGTRLTVT.

This sequence joins TRBV27 and TRBJ2-1; 9 nucleotides agree with TRBD2. This CDR3 has 15 residues. Looked up from germline, CDR1 is MNHEY and CDR2 is SMNVEV (reference sequence). With V trimmed by 8 bases and J by 1 base, 6 bases remained unmatched. For the CDR3, the DNA is TGTGCCAGCGGGTTTCTAGCGGGATCCTACAATGAGCAGTTCTTC. It encodes CASGFLAGSYNEQFF.

V usage is TRBV7-9 and J usage is TRBJ2-2; the match to TRBD2 covers 12 bases. The germline V gene encodes CDR1 SEHNR and CDR2 FQNEAQ (reference sequence). J gave up 7 bases and V 5 bases, and 5 bases lay outside the gene matches. The CDR3 length is 15 residues. The CDR3 sequence: CASSRTSGENGELFF. CDR3 in DNA: TGTGCCAGCAGCCGGACTAGCGGGGAGAACGGGGAGCTGTTTTTT.

The chain uses TRBV5-6 and TRBJ2-5; TRBD1 aligns across 10 bases. Germline V CDR1 and CDR2: SGHDT, YYEEEE. Trimming at V came to 0 bases and at J to 1 base, leaving 6 bases not matched to a gene. CDR3 length: 17 residues. In DNA, the CDR3 is TGTGCCAGCAGCTTGGAGACCGACAGGGGGCGCCAAGAGACCCAGTACTTC. Amino acid sequence: CASSLETDRGRQETQYF.

This clone was found once. It may be a read error: a sequence one base away is much more abundant. The CDR3 sequence: CASSWGRGYEQYF. The CDR3 bases are TGTGCCAGCAGCTGGGGCAGGGGCTACGAGCAGTACTTC. This rearrangement joins TRBV5-6 to TRBJ2-7, with D possibly being TRBD1 (6 bases). This CDR3 spans 13 amino acids. V dropped 3 bases and J dropped 3 bases, with 10 bases sitting between them. Germline CDR1 is SGHDT and CDR2 is YYEEEE.

J is TRBJ2-5 and V is TRBV18; no definite D call. The DNA end is a closer match to TRBJ2-7, so the J assignment may be wrong. Germline assignment: CDR1 KGHSH and CDR2 LQKENI. CDR3 length: 12 amino acids. The CDR3 is CASSPTHYEQYF. The CDR3 DNA follows: TGTGCCAGCTCACCAACACACTACGAGCAGTACTTC.

On this clone: Other DNA variants within this sample encode the same CDR3. The chain employs TRBV6-5 and TRBJ1-1; no clear D gene. This CDR3 contains 11 residues. V lost 5 bases and J 5 bases, leaving 6 bases between the germline ends. The germline gives CDR1 MNHEY, CDR2 SVGAGI. The CDR3: CASSPGTEAFF. As DNA, the CDR3 is TGTGCCAGCAGTCCGGGGACTGAAGCTTTCTTT.

In regard to this clone: This sample also contains other DNA sequences that code for the same CDR3. This chain links TRBV29-1 with TRBJ1-1, with 7 bases identical to TRBD1. V dropped 4 bases and J dropped 5; count of bases not matched to a gene: 7. The CDR3 totals 13 residues. Per germline, CDR1 SQVTM and CDR2 ANQGSEA. The chain's CDR3 is CSVGTGGRTEAFF. CDR3 in DNA: TGCAGCGTTGGGACAGGCGGACGAACTGAAGCTTTCTTT.

The V and J genes are TRBV6-5 and TRBJ1-2; 7 bases are a match to TRBD1. J was trimmed by 8 bases and V by 6 bases; bases with no gene match: 9. The CDR3 runs 13 residues. Per germline, CDR1 MNHEY and CDR2 SVGAGI. CDR3 coding DNA: TGTGCCAGCAGAAATACAGGGGTAGAGGGCTACACCTTC. This codes for CASRNTGVEGYTF.

The rearrangement uses TRBV6-5 and TRBJ2-1; 12 positions match TRBD2. The CDR3 totals 15 residues. Trimming removed 6 bases from V and 7 bases from J; junction bases left unmatched: 7. In germline, CDR1 is MNHEY, CDR2 SVGAGI. The CDR3 bases are TGTGCCAGCAGCCCTTCTAGCGGGAGGGGGAATGAGCAGTTCTTC. Residues: CASSPSSGRGNEQFF.